In its sample, the clone carrying this TCR beta chain was seen many times. The target antigen is unknown. The data were obtained in a study of identical twins. General study results and limits: Twin pairs' shared out-of-frame alpha sequences were enriched in low generation probability. Within cord blood, abundant beta clonotypes carried fewer insertions, but memory repertoires showed no such trend.

Germline lookup yields CDR1 SGHVS and CDR2 FQNEAQ. The CDR3 spans 15 residues. V lost 5 bases and J lost 2, with 16 bases in between. A universal primer site was incorporated via template switching, and the cDNA contained unique molecular identifiers. A single record per CDR3 protein comes from TCRdb applying MiXCR to the 5' RACE reads. The sample shows around 490,000 distinct CDR3 sequences, approximately 14% of them seen only once. This same sample was also part of a study on yellow fever vaccine responses in identical twins.

The clonotype comes from a woman under 30 in good health. This chain uses TRBV7-8 with TRBJ2-7; D is possibly TRBD1 or TRBD2 (5 bases each). Material: CD4+ T cells sorted from blood. CDR3 in DNA: TGTGCCAGCAGCATGGGGGACGGCGGTACCTACGAGCAGTACTTC. Protein: CASSMGDGGTYEQYF.